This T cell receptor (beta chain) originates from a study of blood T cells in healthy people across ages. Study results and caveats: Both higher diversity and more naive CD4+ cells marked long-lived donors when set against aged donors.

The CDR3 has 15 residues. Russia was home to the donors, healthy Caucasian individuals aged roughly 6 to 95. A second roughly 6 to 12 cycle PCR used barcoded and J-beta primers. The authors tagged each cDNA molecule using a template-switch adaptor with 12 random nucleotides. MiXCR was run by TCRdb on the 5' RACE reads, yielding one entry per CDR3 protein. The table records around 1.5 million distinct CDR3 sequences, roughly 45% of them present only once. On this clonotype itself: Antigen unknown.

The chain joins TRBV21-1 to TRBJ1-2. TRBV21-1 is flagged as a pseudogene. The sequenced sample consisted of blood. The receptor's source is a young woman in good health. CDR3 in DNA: TGTGCCAGCAGCAAATGCTGGACTAGGGGCTATGGCTACACCTTC. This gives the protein CASSKCWTRGYGYTF.